The present entry profiles one T cell receptor beta chain with its context. What antigen it recognizes has not been identified. The record has no base qualities; no much larger clone is one base away. Per the publication, the time point label means: recipient (host-origin) PBMCs collected before allo-HCT. The protocol used for the library was the immunoSEQ multiplex PCR assay. TCRbeta CDR3 sequencing was done by Adaptive Biotechnologies at survey depth, reporting CDR3 sequences, V/J genes, productive frequency and template counts. Amplification of TCR beta CDR3 regions was performed from genomic DNA rather than from RNA. Processing in the source paper ran as follows. Jensen-Shannon divergence served to quantify pairwise repertoire overlap between tissues, with 0 meaning identical and 1 meaning complete divergence. Tissues were clustered by single-linkage agglomerative hierarchical clustering of pairwise JSD values, and the clustering results were displayed as dendrograms. GLIPH2 was applied to all patient samples using simulation_depth 1000, kmer_min_depth 3, and cdr3_length_cutoff 8, and only groups with more than two unique CDR3s were retained. A standardized tissue-overlap score was calculated by extrapolating Jaccard GLIPH-group overlap across patients to a standard repertoire size of 1000 clones. Linear mixed-effect models, with tissue included as a fixed effect and individual included as a random effect, were used to assess associations of diversity with clinical or experimental variables. This is the immuneACCESS table as TCRdb keeps it, with only in-frame sequences that have V and J called. A part of the clones is gone; compared with another copy, unresolved V genes explain less than half, and the rest is unexplained. The V and J calls and the clone size are those of that table, but D and trimming were determined from the DNA. The sample records about 43,000 clones, just under 95% of which are singletons. The ten top clones hold under 4% of the sample.

The data belong to a study of tissue T cells after allogeneic stem cell transplantation (dated 2022 in TCRdb). Regarding the complete study: Over a roughly 3-year period, about 7 adult allo-HCT recipients who had steroid-refractory GVHD were prospectively enrolled in a research-autopsy study. Every GVHD patient received a graft from a donor; several grafts were unmodified and three were CD34-selected to deplete T cells. Every GVHD patient had gastrointestinal GVHD and was given several lines of GVHD-directed therapy, and roughly five of the GVHD patients also had skin involvement. Pre-transplant PBMCs, which were of recipient origin, were available from a few GVHD patients. For viably preserved blood and marrow, CD3+ T cells were flow-sorted when cell numbers allowed; smaller samples underwent direct DNA extraction. The study profiled TCR beta repertoires across many tissues from research autopsies of patients with and without GVHD, plus mouse models of GVHD. On the human side, the study was prospective and observational, with no blinding or randomization.

The germline V gene (reference sequence) provides CDR1 MNHNY and CDR2 SVGAGI. V trim: 7 bases; J trim: 9 bases; unmatched bases: 7. Spanning cysteine to phenylalanine, the CDR3 consists of 14 amino acids. The DNA shown is the 42-base CDR3, in frame from base 1. What the research found in general, with its limitations: Only a few T cell clones appeared in more than one patient, yet motif-based clustering showed tissue-specific repertoire signatures that were shared between patients. Which tissue TCRs were alloreactive or antigen-specific was not determined in the study, and some clones might have been persisting host cells. The patient cohort was small and varied clinically, and sampling depth was recognized as a limitation. In both patients and mice, T cells from blood and spleen covered only a limited part of the TCR repertoire found in tissues. Within patients, how anatomically similar tissues were was a major factor shaping TCR repertoire composition, regardless of disease or transplant status.

This receptor was taken from a woman aged 35 to 70 who later had graft-versus-host disease after an allogeneic stem cell transplant. The specimen comprised blood, sampled before transplantation. The rearrangement joined TRBV6-6 to TRBJ1-6; 9 junctional bases match TRBD1. The encoded CDR3 is CASTRQGEVSPLHF. The DNA is TGTGCCAGCACTAGACAGGGGGAGGTTTCACCCCTCCACTTT.